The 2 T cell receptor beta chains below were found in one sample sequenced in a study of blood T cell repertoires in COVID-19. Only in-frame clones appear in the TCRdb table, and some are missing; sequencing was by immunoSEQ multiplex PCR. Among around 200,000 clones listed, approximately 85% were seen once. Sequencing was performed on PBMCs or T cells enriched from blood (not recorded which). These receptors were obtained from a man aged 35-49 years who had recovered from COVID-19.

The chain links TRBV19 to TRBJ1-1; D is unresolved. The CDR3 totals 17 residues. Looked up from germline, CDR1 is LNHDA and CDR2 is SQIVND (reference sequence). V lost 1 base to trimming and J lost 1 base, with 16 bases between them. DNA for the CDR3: TGTGCCAGTAGTATAGGTACCGGTTGGGCGGGGAACACTGAAGCTTTCTTT. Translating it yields CASSIGTGWAGNTEAFF.

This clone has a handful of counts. The CDR3 sequence: CASSQVGQPQHF. The CDR3 DNA reads TGTGCCAGCAGCCAAGTCGGGCAGCCCCAGCATTTT. The chain has TRBV4-2 and TRBJ1-5; no definite D call. Germline-derived CDR1 and CDR2 are LGHNA and YNFKEQ. The CDR3 length is 12 residues. V lost 1 base, J lost 7 bases, and 5 bases lay in between.